This T cell receptor beta chain was sequenced during a study of blood T cell repertoires in COVID-19. This clone was seen only once. Assay used: immunoSEQ multiplex PCR; TCRdb lists only in-frame clones, some missing. Of about 79,000 clones in the sample, approximately 90% were seen once. The V and J ends lost 3 bases and 6 bases respectively, with 12 bases between them. Germline V CDR1 and CDR2: SGHNT, YENEEA. This CDR3 spans 14 amino acids. The J gene is TRBJ2-1, the V gene TRBV11-3; possible D gene TRBD2, 6 bases. This TCR was recovered from a man in his 70s with active or convalescent COVID-19. Sequences were obtained from peripheral blood. The CDR3 nucleotides read TGTGCCAGCAGCTTCCGGGGGAATCGCAATGAGCAGTTCTTC. Its translation: CASSFRGNRNEQFF.